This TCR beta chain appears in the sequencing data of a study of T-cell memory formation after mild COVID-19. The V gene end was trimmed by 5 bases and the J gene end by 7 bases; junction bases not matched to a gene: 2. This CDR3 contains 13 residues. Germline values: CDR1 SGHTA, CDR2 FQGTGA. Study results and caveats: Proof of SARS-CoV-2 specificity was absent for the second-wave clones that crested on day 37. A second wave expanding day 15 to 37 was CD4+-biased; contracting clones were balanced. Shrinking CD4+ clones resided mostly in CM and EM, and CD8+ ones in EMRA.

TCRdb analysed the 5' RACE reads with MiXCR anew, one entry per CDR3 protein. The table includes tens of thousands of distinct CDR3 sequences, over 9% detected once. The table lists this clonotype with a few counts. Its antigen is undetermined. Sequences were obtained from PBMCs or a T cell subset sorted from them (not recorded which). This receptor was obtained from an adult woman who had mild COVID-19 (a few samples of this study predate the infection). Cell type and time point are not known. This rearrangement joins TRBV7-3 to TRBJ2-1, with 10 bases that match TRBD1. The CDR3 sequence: CASSVDRGNEQFF. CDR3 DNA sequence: TGTGCCAGCAGCGTGGACAGGGGGAATGAGCAGTTCTTC. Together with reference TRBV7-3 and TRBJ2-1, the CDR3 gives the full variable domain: GAGVSQTPSNKVTEKGKYVELRCDPISGHTALYWYRQSLGQGPEFLIYFQGTGAADDSGLPNDRFFAVRPEGSVSTLKIQRTERGDSAVYLCASSVDRGNEQFFGPGTRLTVL.